The 30 T cell receptor beta chains presented below share a single source sample, sequenced in a study of human T cells and chemical hapten exposure. TCRdb independently ran MiXCR on the RACE reads; one entry per CDR3 protein. The sample yields roughly 60,000 distinct CDR3 sequences, around an eighth seen once. The time point denotes: patch test 3, about 24 weeks after DPC sensitization. Treatment denoted: therapeutic diphenylcyclopropenone sensitization with weekly scalp DPC. This specimen was whole blood, taken in connection with sensitization to the hapten diphenylcyclopropenone (DPC). These receptors were taken from a man aged 25-40 years with alopecia areata. Some clones in this sample may be carry-over from other donors' samples.

J is TRBJ1-1 and V is TRBV20-1; 8 bases fit TRBD1. The germline gives CDR1 DFQATT, CDR2 SNEGSKA (reference sequence). The CDR3 spans 13 residues. V dropped 3 bases and J dropped 5; count of bases not matched to a gene: 5. The CDR3 coding sequence is TGCAGTGCTAGCCAGGGGGCTTTAACTGAAGCTTTCTTT. Residues: CSASQGALTEAFF.

This clonotype was observed many times. The chain combines TRBV6-1 with TRBJ2-3; TRBD2 might be the D (5 bases). Germline CDR1 reads MNHNS; CDR2 reads SASEGT. V shed 6 bases and J shed 2 bases, with 12 bases lying between them. This CDR3 comprises 14 residues. The CDR3 DNA is TGTGCCAGCAGCCGGGAACAGCTCACAGATACGCAGTATTTT. Protein sequence: CASSREQLTDTQYF.

This clonotype has a count of ten or more. V and J are TRBV2 and TRBJ1-3; D is undetermined. The CDR3 runs to 11 residues. The ends were cut back, 7 bases at V and 4 bases at J, with 5 bases in the middle. Germline loops: CDR1 SNHLY, CDR2 FYNNEI. The CDR3 is CASTQGNTIYF. The CDR3 DNA reads TGTGCCAGCACACAGGGAAACACCATATATTTT.

The chain uses TRBV28 and TRBJ1-1; TRBD1 is a possible D gene (6 bases). CDR1 is MDHEN and CDR2 is SYDVKM in the germline V gene. Trimming stripped 6 bases from V and 0 bases from J, with 17 bases between. CDR3 length equals 16 residues. The CDR3 is CASSPRGRGLNTEAFF. The CDR3 DNA follows: TGTGCCAGCAGCCCGCGTGGCAGGGGCCTGAACACTGAAGCTTTCTTT.

The J gene is TRBJ1-4, the V gene TRBV7-9; no definite D call. Germline V gene sequence: CDR1 SEHNR, CDR2 FQNEAQ (reference sequence). The CDR3 spans 14 residues. Trimming cost V 8 bases and J 6 bases, with 16 bases left between them. DNA for the CDR3: TGTGCCAGCGGGTGGCGTACCCGGGATGAAAAACTGTTTTTT. Protein sequence: CASGWRTRDEKLFF.

This clonotype was counted many times. The V gene is TRBV11-2, the J gene TRBJ1-4; D remains unclear. CDR1 is SGHAT, CDR2 FQNNGV, per germline. V lost 2 bases to trimming and J lost 8 bases, with 15 bases between them. This CDR3 has 15 amino acids. The CDR3 is CASSLLRRAGEKLFF. The CDR3 bases are TGTGCCAGCAGCTTACTGAGACGGGCGGGGGAAAAACTGTTTTTT. The full variable domain, with the rest looked up from reference TRBV11-2 and TRBJ1-4, is EAGVAQSPRYKIIEKRQSVAFWCNPISGHATLYWYQQILGQGPKLLIQFQNNGVVDDSQLPKDRFSAERLKGVDSTLKIQPAKLEDSAVYLCASSLLRRAGEKLFFGSGTQLSVL.

The V gene is TRBV19, the J gene TRBJ1-5, with TRBD1 identical over 7 bases. Germline trimming cut 7 bases from V and 5 bases from J; bases unmatched to any gene: 8. The germline V gene has CDR1 LNHDA and CDR2 SQIVND (reference sequence). This CDR3 has 14 amino acids. Here the CDR3 DNA reads TGTGCCAGTACTGATAGACAGGGTGATCAGCCCCAGCATTTT. Protein sequence: CASTDRQGDQPQHF.

This clonotype has a handful of counts. This chain uses TRBV11-2 with TRBJ2-1; 7 nucleotides align to TRBD2. Trimming at V came to 3 bases and at J to 0 bases, leaving 14 bases not matched to a gene. Germline V gene lookup returns CDR1 SGHAT and CDR2 FQNNGV. The CDR3 consists of 19 residues. The CDR3 DNA reads as TGTGCCAGCAGCTTTCCAGCGGGGAGGGGTATGAGCTCCTACAATGAGCAGTTCTTC. This translates into CASSFPAGRGMSSYNEQFF. The full variable domain, with the rest looked up from reference TRBV11-2 and TRBJ2-1, is EAGVAQSPRYKIIEKRQSVAFWCNPISGHATLYWYQQILGQGPKLLIQFQNNGVVDDSQLPKDRFSAERLKGVDSTLKIQPAKLEDSAVYLCASSFPAGRGMSSYNEQFFGPGTRLTVL.

This chain connects TRBV2 to TRBJ1-5; 7 nucleotides line up with TRBD1. Germline V CDR1 and CDR2: SNHLY, FYNNEI. Trimming removed 5 bases from V and 1 base from J; junction bases left unmatched: 5. The CDR3 consists of 15 residues. CDR3 amino acids: CASSSGDRSNQPQHF. The DNA for the CDR3 is TGTGCCAGCAGTTCGGGGGACAGAAGCAATCAGCCCCAGCATTTT.

This clonotype was picked up a small number of times. The V gene is TRBV11-2, the J gene TRBJ2-1; tentative D call: TRBD2 (5 bases). The CDR3 is 15 residues long. Deletions cut 4 bases from V and 4 bases from J, with 14 bases between. The germline CDR1 and CDR2 sequences are SGHAT and FQNNGV. CDR3 amino acids: CASSSPRTGYNEQFF. In DNA form, the CDR3 reads TGTGCCAGCAGCTCTCCACGGACGGGGTACAATGAGCAGTTCTTC.

This clonotype was counted many times. The genes are TRBV5-1 and TRBJ2-1, with TRBD2 identical over 13 bases. Germline V gene sequence: CDR1 SGHRS, CDR2 YFSETQ. This CDR3 has 16 residues. Unmatched junction bases numbered 8, after V lost 4 bases and J lost 7 bases. The DNA of the CDR3 is TGCGCCAGCAGCATCTGGACTAGCGGGGGCAGGAATGAGCAGTTCTTC. This translates into CASSIWTSGGRNEQFF.

In its sample, this clonotype was seen many times. This rearrangement joins TRBV29-1 to TRBJ2-7; D unclear. This CDR3 has 11 amino acids. V lost 4 bases to trimming and J lost 8 bases, with 12 bases between them. Germline V lookup: CDR1 SQVTM, CDR2 ANQGSEA. CDR3: CSVVITVQQYF. CDR3 nucleotide sequence: TGCAGCGTTGTGATAACAGTGCAGCAGTACTTC.

This clonotype was counted between two and nine times. The chain couples TRBV27 to TRBJ1-2; D is ambiguous. Germline V gene data show CDR1 as MNHEY and CDR2 as SMNVEV (reference sequence). V gave up 6 bases and J gave up 0 bases, with 8 bases separating them. The CDR3 runs 13 residues. As DNA, the CDR3 is TGTGCCAGCAGCCTCAACTCTAACTATGGCTACACCTTC. This translates into CASSLNSNYGYTF.

The V gene is TRBV7-2, the J gene TRBJ2-2; D is perhaps TRBD1 (5 bases). The V gene lost 5 bases and the J gene lost 4 bases, with 20 bases spanning the gap. This CDR3 has 17 amino acids. Germline-derived CDR1 and CDR2 are SGHTA and FQGNSA. CDR3 protein: CASSHQTRIGVTGELFF. The CDR3, as DNA: TGTGCCAGCAGCCACCAGACCCGAATAGGGGTCACCGGGGAGCTGTTTTTT.

This clonotype has more than one count but fewer than ten. The chain links TRBV10-3 to TRBJ1-1, with D hard to call. Between the trimmed V and J ends, which lost 11 bases and 1 base, there was a span of 11 bases. Germline CDR1 reads ENHRY; CDR2 reads SYGVKD. The CDR3 has 12 amino acids. CDR3 coding DNA: TGTGCCGTCGCCGAGCAGAACACTGAAGCTTTCTTT. Its protein product is CAVAEQNTEAFF.

This clonotype has a count of ten or more. The CDR3 loop reads CASSQGLAGGMDTQYF. The CDR3 region has the DNA TGTGCCAGCAGCCAGGGCCTAGCGGGGGGAATGGATACGCAGTATTTT. This chain links TRBV4-2 with TRBJ2-3; TRBD2 aligns across 11 bases. The V gene end was trimmed by 3 bases and the J gene end by 6 bases; junction bases not matched to a gene: 8. The germline CDR1 and CDR2 sequences are LGHNA and YNFKEQ. CDR3 length: 16 amino acids.

Comments on this clonotype: A read error may account for a junction end that differs from germline. The CDR3 DNA reads as TGTGCCAGGAGCTTTAATGAAAAACTGTTTTTT. Its translation: CARSFNEKLFF. The chain couples TRBV5-8 to TRBJ1-4; D remains unclear. Per the germline V gene, CDR1 is SGHTS and CDR2 is YDEGEE. The CDR3 consists of 11 residues.

This clonotype was detected only a few times. The chain uses TRBV20-1 and TRBJ2-1, with unresolved D. The germline V and J ends were trimmed by 5 bases and 4 bases, with 6 bases remaining between them. Germline values: CDR1 DFQATT, CDR2 SNEGSKA (reference sequence). CDR3 size: 11 residues. The CDR3 sequence is CSAQGYNEQFF. For the CDR3, the DNA is TGCAGTGCTCAAGGATACAATGAGCAGTTCTTC.

At least ten counts were recorded for this clonotype. This CDR3 is CASSPRYIQTGAAETQYF. The DNA of the CDR3 is TGTGCCAGCTCACCCCGTTACATTCAAACAGGGGCGGCAGAGACCCAGTACTTC. The genes are TRBV18 and TRBJ2-5, with 7 positions matching TRBD1. The J segment lost 4 bases and the V segment lost 3 bases, leaving 17 bases of the junction unmatched. This CDR3 contains 18 residues. In germline, CDR1 is KGHSH, CDR2 LQKENI.

This clonotype was seen repeatedly, ten times or more. The V and J genes are TRBV4-1 and TRBJ1-1, with D uncertain. Germline CDR1 is MGHRA and CDR2 is YSYEKL. This CDR3 has 16 residues. The V end lost 4 bases, the J end lost 3 bases, and 18 bases lay between the germline ends. The CDR3 sequence: CASSPLTERRDTEAFF. The CDR3 DNA is TGCGCCAGCAGCCCCTTAACCGAAAGAAGGGACACTGAAGCTTTCTTT.

J is TRBJ2-1 and V is TRBV7-2; possibly TRBD1 for D (5 bases). The CDR3 contains 14 residues. V lost 5 bases and J 1 base, leaving 9 bases between the germline ends. Germline V gene data show CDR1 as SGHTA and CDR2 as FQGNSA. The CDR3 loop is CASSTRQSYNEQFF. The CDR3 nucleotides are TGTGCCAGCAGCACCCGACAGTCCTACAATGAGCAGTTCTTC. Full variable domain (remainder filled in from reference TRBV7-2 and TRBJ2-1): GAGVSQSPSNKVTEKGKDVELRCDPISGHTALYWYRQSLGQGLEFLIYFQGNSAPDKSGLPSDRFSAERTGGSVSTLTIQRTQQEDSAVYLCASSTRQSYNEQFFGPGTRLTVL.

This clonotype was observed a handful of times. The J gene is TRBJ2-1, the V gene TRBV19, with 9 bases lining up with TRBD1. Per the germline V gene, CDR1 is LNHDA and CDR2 is SQIVND (reference sequence). The V gene end was trimmed by 4 bases and the J gene end by 10 bases; junction bases not matched to a gene: 5. The CDR3 is 13 residues long. In DNA, the CDR3 is TGTGCCAGTAGTACCGAACAGGGGGCCGAGCAGTTCTTC. Translation: CASSTEQGAEQFF. The full variable domain, its missing parts supplied by reference TRBV19 and TRBJ2-1, is DGGITQSPKYLFRKEGQNVTLSCEQNLNHDAMYWYRQDPGQGLRLIYYSQIVNDFQKGDIAEGYSVSREKKESFPLTVTSAQKNPTAFYLCASSTEQGAEQFFGPGTRLTVL.

The rearrangement uses TRBV28 and TRBJ2-7; D gene unclear. Germline V lookup: CDR1 MDHEN, CDR2 SYDVKM. The CDR3 covers 14 residues. Between the trimmed V and J ends, which lost 3 bases and 0 bases, there was a span of 9 bases. The CDR3 DNA is TGTGCCAGCAGTTTGCTGCAGGACTCCTACGAGCAGTACTTC. This encodes CASSLLQDSYEQYF.

This clonotype was counted only a few times. V and J are TRBV7-2 and TRBJ2-2; D gene ambiguous. Germline CDR1 reads SGHTA; CDR2 reads FQGNSA. V was cut by 3 bases and J by 0 bases, with 5 bases left in between. The CDR3 extends over 14 amino acids. The CDR3 here is CASSFRANTGELFF. DNA of the CDR3: TGTGCCAGCAGCTTTAGGGCGAACACCGGGGAGCTGTTTTTT. Filled out from reference TRBV7-2 and TRBJ2-2, the complete variable domain reads GAGVSQSPSNKVTEKGKDVELRCDPISGHTALYWYRQSLGQGLEFLIYFQGNSAPDKSGLPSDRFSAERTGGSVSTLTIQRTQQEDSAVYLCASSFRANTGELFFGEGSRLTVL.

The chain employs TRBV29-1 and TRBJ1-5, with a weak D call TRBD1 (5 bases). The CDR3 is made up of 14 amino acids. Trimming shortened V by 2 bases and J by 0 bases, and 8 bases separated the two germline ends. Germline CDR1 SQVTM, CDR2 ANQGSEA. The CDR3 sequence is CSVETGSSNQPQHF. The CDR3 DNA is TGCAGCGTTGAAACAGGATCTAGCAATCAGCCCCAGCATTTT.

The rearrangement joins TRBV11-2 to TRBJ1-6; tentative D call: TRBD1 (5 bases). This CDR3 comprises 15 residues. V was trimmed by 0 bases and J by 9 bases, leaving 12 bases between them. CDR1 and CDR2 (germline): SGHAT, FQNNGV. The CDR3 reads CASSLEPGTSSPLHF. Here the CDR3 DNA reads TGTGCCAGCAGCTTAGAGCCAGGGACGAGTTCACCCCTCCACTTT.

The sample holds many counts of this clonotype. This chain joins TRBV12-3 or TRBV12-4 and TRBJ1-1; the match to TRBD1 covers 9 bases. CDR3 length: 16 residues. V was pared by 10 bases and J by 0 bases, with 12 bases of the junction left unmatched. The CDR3 DNA follows: TGTGCCATAATTCCCCCAGGGACAGGGATGAACACTGAAGCTTTCTTT. It specifies CAIIPPGTGMNTEAFF.

There are a few counts of this clonotype. J is TRBJ2-5 and V is TRBV9; 7 nucleotides line up with TRBD2. Germline-derived CDR1 and CDR2 are SGDLS and YYNGEE. The CDR3 length is 15 residues. The V and J ends lost 3 bases and 5 bases, in that order; junction bases with no gene match: 10. In DNA form, the CDR3 reads TGTGCCAGCAGCGCCGCGACTAGCACGAGGGAGACCCAGTACTTC. It codes for CASSAATSTRETQYF.

The chain joins TRBV7-9 to TRBJ2-7; D not resolved. CDR1 SEHNR and CDR2 FQNEAQ come from the germline V gene (reference sequence). The CDR3 has 12 amino acids. The V end lost 5 bases, the J end lost 2 bases, and 7 bases lay between the germline ends. The DNA of the CDR3 is TGTGCCAGCAGCCGAATCGCCTACGAGCAGTACTTC. This sequence encodes CASSRIAYEQYF.

V and J are TRBV28 and TRBJ2-7; D unresolved. The germline V gene has CDR1 MDHEN and CDR2 SYDVKM. This CDR3 has 12 residues. Trimming removed 5 bases from V and 3 bases from J, with 8 bases in between. DNA for the CDR3: TGTGCCAGCAGTCAGGTTGTCTACGAGCAGTACTTC. As protein: CASSQVVYEQYF.